Listed below are T cell receptor beta chains from one sample, sequenced in a study of blood T cell repertoires in COVID-19. Assay: immunoSEQ multiplex PCR; the TCRdb copy retains only in-frame clones and omits some. Of 300,000 to 450,000 clones in the sample, roughly 90% were seen once. Source material: PBMCs or T cells enriched from blood (not recorded which). The source of these receptors is a woman between 25 and 40 years old who had recovered from COVID-19. The CDR3 runs from the conserved cysteine through the conserved F or W. A D gene is named only where the DNA matches it firmly. Only part of the rows carry a size: once, few, many, or a class if the clone is expanded.

abundance	v_gene	j_gene	d_gene	CDR3nt	CDR3aa
.	TRBV18	TRBJ2-7	.	TGTGCCAGCTCACCATCCGAGTCCCGGTACGAGCAGTACTTC	CASSPSESRYEQYF
.	TRBV19	TRBJ1-6	.	TGTGCCAGTAGTATATTTGCGAGGGGGAATTCACCCCTCCACTTT	CASSIFARGNSPLHF
.	TRBV5-4	TRBJ2-7	TRBD2	TGTGCCAGCAGCTTGGCACTAGCGGGGCGCGAGCAGTACTTC	CASSLALAGREQYF
.	TRBV9	TRBJ1-2	TRBD1	TGTGCCAGCAGGACAGGGGTGGGCTATGGCTACACCTTC	CASRTGVGYGYTF
.	TRBV5-1	TRBJ2-3	TRBD2	TGCGCCAGCAGCTCGGACGGGAGGACTCCCGGCGGAGATACGCAGTATTTT	CASSSDGRTPGGDTQYF
.	TRBV6-5	TRBJ1-6	TRBD1	TGTGCCAGCAGCCCACCGGGACAGAGTTCTTCACCCCTCCACTTT	CASSPPGQSSSPLHF
.	TRBV7-8	TRBJ1-3	TRBD1	TGTGCCAGCAGCTTACCGGGACAGGGGCAACATTTGCGAGGAAACACCATATATTTT	CASSLPGQGQHLRGNTIYF
once	TRBV28	TRBJ2-2	TRBD1	TGTGCCAGCAGTTTACTTCGGACAGGGAACACCGGGGAGCTGTTTTTT	CASSLLRTGNTGELFF
.	TRBV14	TRBJ1-1	TRBD1	TGTGCCAGCAGCCAAGCTGGACAGGGGTCGAACACTGAAGCTTTCTTT	CASSQAGQGSNTEAFF
.	TRBV10-1	TRBJ2-2	TRBD1	TGCGCCAGCAGTGAAGCAGGACAGGGCAACACCGGGGAGCTGTTTTTT	CASSEAGQGNTGELFF
.	TRBV18	TRBJ1-2	TRBD1	TGTGCCAGCTCACCACGAAAGAAGTGGGGACAGTTAATGCCTGACTATGGCTACACCTTC	CASSPRKKWGQLMPDYGYTF
.	TRBV5-1	TRBJ2-3	.	TGCGCCAGCGGGTTCAACAGTGATACGCAGTATTTT	CASGFNSDTQYF
.	TRBV4-3	TRBJ2-2	TRBD1	TGCGCCAGCAGCCAAGATACGCCTCGGGACAGAACGAACACCGGGGAGCTGTTTTTT	CASSQDTPRDRTNTGELFF
.	TRBV15	TRBJ2-5	TRBD1	TGTGCCACCAGCGATCTTAGGGCAGGGGGACAAGAGACCCAGTACTTC	CATSDLRAGGQETQYF
.	TRBV25-1	TRBJ1-4	.	TGTGCCAGCAGTGACTTCACAGGGCCGGTGGCTAATGAAAAACTGTTTTTT	CASSDFTGPVANEKLFF
.	TRBV2	TRBJ1-2	.	TGTGCCAGCAGCCCGGACCCCGGGGACTATGGCTACACCTTC	CASSPDPGDYGYTF
.	TRBV19	TRBJ1-1	.	TGTGCCAGTAGTATAGTTGAGGGGAGGCACACTGAAGCTTTCTTT	CASSIVEGRHTEAFF
.	TRBV2	TRBJ2-7	.	TGTGCCAGCGGCGGAGCCTACGAGCAGTACTTC	CASGGAYEQYF
.	TRBV21-1	TRBJ1-1	.	TGTGCCAGCAGCACGCCTCGGGACAGGGGGATTTCGAACACTGAAGCTTTCTTT	CASSTPRDRGISNTEAFF
.	TRBV7-8	TRBJ1-1	.	TGTGCCAGCAGCCCCGGGACTGGAGGTGAAGCTTTCTTT	CASSPGTGGEAFF
.	TRBV6-5	TRBJ1-2	TRBD1	TGTGCCAGCACGGGCAGGGGGCAGGTCTATGGCTACACCTTC	CASTGRGQVYGYTF
.	TRBV6-2/TRBV6-3	TRBJ1-5	.	TGTGCCAGCAGTTACCCCGAAGGAGTCGCCAATCAGCCCCAGCATTTT	CASSYPEGVANQPQHF
.	TRBV11-3	TRBJ2-2	.	TGTGCCAGCAGCACACGGGCGACAGGTGTGACCGGGGAGCTGTTTTTT	CASSTRATGVTGELFF
once	TRBV19	TRBJ1-6	.	TGTGCCAGTAAGAGGACAGTCTATAATTCACCCCTCCACTTT	CASKRTVYNSPLHF
.	TRBV19	TRBJ2-1	TRBD1	TGTGCCAGTAGGGTGGAAGGGGGCGTTGAGCAGTTCTTC	CASRVEGGVEQFF
.	TRBV4-1	TRBJ2-1	.	TGCGCCAGCAGACAGAACAATGAGCAGTTCTTC	CASRQNNEQFF
.	TRBV5-8	TRBJ1-5	TRBD1	TGTGCCAGCAGCTCCAGGGGGACGGTATCGAATCAGCCCCAGCATTTT	CASSSRGTVSNQPQHF
.	TRBV6-5	TRBJ1-1	TRBD1	TGTGCCAGCAGGATCGACAGGGGTCATACTGAAGCTTTCTTT	CASRIDRGHTEAFF
.	TRBV9	TRBJ2-1	TRBD2	TGTGCCAGCAGCCCCGGGACTAGCGGGGGGGCCGACAATGAGCAGTTCTTC	CASSPGTSGGADNEQFF